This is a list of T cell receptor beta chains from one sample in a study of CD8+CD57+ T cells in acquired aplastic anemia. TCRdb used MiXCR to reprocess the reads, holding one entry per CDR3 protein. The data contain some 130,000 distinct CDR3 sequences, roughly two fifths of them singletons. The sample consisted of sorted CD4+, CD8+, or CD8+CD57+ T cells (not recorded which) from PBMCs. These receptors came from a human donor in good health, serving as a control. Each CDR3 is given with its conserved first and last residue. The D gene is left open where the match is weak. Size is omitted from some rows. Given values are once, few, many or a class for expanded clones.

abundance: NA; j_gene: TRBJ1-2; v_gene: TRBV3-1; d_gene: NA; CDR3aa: CASSQTTVINYGYTF; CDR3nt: TGTGCCAGCAGCCAAACCACGGTGATAAACTATGGCTACACCTTC
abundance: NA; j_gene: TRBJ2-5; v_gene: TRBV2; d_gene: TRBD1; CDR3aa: CASGKGQGEETQYF; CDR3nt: TGTGCCAGCGGAAAGGGGCAGGGGGAAGAGACCCAGTACTTC
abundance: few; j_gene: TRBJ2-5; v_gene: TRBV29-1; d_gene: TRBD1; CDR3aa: CSVNRDRQGTQYF; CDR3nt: TGCAGCGTTAATCGGGACAGACAGGGGACCCAGTACTTC
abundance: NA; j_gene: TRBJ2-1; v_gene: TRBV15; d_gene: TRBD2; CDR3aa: CATSRDQRGAEGQFF; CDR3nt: TGTGCCACCAGCAGAGACCAGCGGGGGGCCGAGGGGCAGTTCTTC
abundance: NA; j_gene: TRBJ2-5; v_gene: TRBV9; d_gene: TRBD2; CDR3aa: CASSTHGTSGGIYQETQYF; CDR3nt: TGTGCCAGCAGCACGCACGGGACTAGCGGGGGGATTTACCAAGAGACCCAGTACTTC
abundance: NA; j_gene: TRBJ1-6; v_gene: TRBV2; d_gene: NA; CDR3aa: CATCDLSGNSPLHF; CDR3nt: TGTGCCACCTGTGACTTATCCGGTAATTCACCCCTCCACTTT
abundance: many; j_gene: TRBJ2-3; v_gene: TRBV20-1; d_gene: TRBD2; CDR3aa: CSAMSPSGYTDTQYF; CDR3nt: TGCAGTGCTATGAGTCCTAGCGGTTACACAGATACGCAGTATTTT
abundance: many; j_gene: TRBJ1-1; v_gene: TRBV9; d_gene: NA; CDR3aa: CASSGRDDLMNTEAFF; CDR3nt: TGTGCCAGCAGCGGGAGAGATGACCTAATGAACACTGAAGCTTTCTTT
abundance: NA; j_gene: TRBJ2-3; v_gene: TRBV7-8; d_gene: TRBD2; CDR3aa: CASSLVGGGSTDTQYF; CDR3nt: TGTGCCAGCAGCTTAGTTGGCGGGGGAAGCACAGATACGCAGTATTTT
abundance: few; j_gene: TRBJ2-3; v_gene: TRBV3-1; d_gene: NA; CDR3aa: CASSLTGTQYF; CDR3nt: TGTGCCAGCAGCCTGACAGGTACGCAGTATTTT
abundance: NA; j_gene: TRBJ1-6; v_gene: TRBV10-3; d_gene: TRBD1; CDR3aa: CASTSGQYNSPLHF; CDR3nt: TGTGCCAGCACCTCGGGACAGTATAATTCACCCCTCCACTTT
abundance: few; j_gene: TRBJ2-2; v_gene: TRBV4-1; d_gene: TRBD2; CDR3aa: CASSQVPPSRASGNTGELFF; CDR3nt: TGCGCCAGCAGCCAAGTACCCCCTTCGAGGGCTAGCGGGAACACCGGGGAGCTGTTTTTT
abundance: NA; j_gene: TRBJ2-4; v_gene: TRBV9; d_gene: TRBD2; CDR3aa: CASSGLAESQKNIQYF; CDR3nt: TGTGCCAGCAGCGGACTAGCGGAGAGTCAAAAAAACATTCAGTACTTC
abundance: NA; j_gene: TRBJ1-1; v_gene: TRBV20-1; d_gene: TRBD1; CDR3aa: CSARLAGGANTEAFF; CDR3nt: TGCAGTGCTAGACTGGCAGGGGGCGCGAACACTGAAGCTTTCTTT
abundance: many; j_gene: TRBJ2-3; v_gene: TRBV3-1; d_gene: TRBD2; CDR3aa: CASSLATSGGADTQYF; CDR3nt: TGTGCCAGCAGCCTTGCAACTAGCGGGGGGGCAGATACGCAGTATTTT
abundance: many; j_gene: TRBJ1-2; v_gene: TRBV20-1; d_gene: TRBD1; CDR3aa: CSAGGTVNYGYTF; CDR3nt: TGCAGTGCTGGGGGGACAGTTAACTATGGCTACACCTTC
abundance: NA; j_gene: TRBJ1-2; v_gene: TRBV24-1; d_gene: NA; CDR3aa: CATSDPGGSNYGYTF; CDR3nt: TGTGCCACCAGTGATCCCGGCGGGTCCAACTATGGCTACACCTTC
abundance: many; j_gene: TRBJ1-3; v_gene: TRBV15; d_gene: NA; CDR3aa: CATSRDGRTGNTIYF; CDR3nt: TGTGCCACCAGCAGAGATGGGAGGACGGGAAACACCATATATTTT
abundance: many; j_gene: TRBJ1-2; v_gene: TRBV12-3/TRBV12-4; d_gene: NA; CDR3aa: CASSSRQPDNYGYTF; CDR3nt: TGTGCCAGCAGTTCCCGACAGCCGGATAACTATGGCTACACCTTC
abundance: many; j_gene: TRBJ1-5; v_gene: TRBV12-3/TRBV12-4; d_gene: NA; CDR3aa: CASSLLGSQPQHF; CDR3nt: TGTGCCAGCAGTTTATTGGGGTCGCAGCCCCAGCATTTT
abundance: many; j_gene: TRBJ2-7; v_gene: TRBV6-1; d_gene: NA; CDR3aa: CASSELGVGVEQYF; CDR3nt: TGTGCCAGCAGTGAACTGGGGGTAGGCGTCGAGCAGTACTTC
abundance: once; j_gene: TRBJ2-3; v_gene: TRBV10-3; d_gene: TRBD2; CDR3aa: CAISEPAGGTDTQYF; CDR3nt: TGTGCCATCAGTGAGCCAGCGGGGGGGACAGATACGCAGTATTTT
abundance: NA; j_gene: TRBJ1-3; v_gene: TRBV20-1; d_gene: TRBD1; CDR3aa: CSASGTGAGNTIYF; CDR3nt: TGCAGTGCTAGTGGGACAGGGGCTGGAAACACCATATATTTT
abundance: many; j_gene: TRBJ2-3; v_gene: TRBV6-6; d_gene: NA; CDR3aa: CASRYSNQPQYF; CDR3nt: TGTGCCAGCAGGTATAGCAATCAGCCCCAGTATTTT
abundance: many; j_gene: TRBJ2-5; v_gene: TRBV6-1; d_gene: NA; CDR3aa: CASSELWAQETQYF; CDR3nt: TGTGCCAGCAGTGAACTCTGGGCTCAAGAGACCCAGTACTTC
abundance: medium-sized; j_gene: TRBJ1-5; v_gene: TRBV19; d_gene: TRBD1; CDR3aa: CASSNNRGTAQHF; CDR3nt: TGTGCCAGTAGTAACAACAGGGGTACGGCCCAGCATTTT
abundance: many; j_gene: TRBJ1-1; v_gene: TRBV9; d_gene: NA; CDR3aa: CASSVVGENTEAFF; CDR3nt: TGTGCCAGCAGCGTAGTCGGGGAGAACACTGAAGCTTTCTTT
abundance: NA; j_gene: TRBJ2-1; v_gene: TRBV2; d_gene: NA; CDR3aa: CASSENRGGGYNEQFF; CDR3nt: TGTGCCAGCAGTGAGAACAGGGGGGGAGGTTACAATGAGCAGTTCTTC
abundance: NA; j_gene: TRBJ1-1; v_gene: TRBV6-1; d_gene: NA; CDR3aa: CARSVSYRSNTEAFF; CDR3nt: TGTGCCCGCAGTGTGTCGTATCGATCGAACACTGAAGCTTTCTTT
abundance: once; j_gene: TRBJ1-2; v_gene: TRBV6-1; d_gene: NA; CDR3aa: CASLIGAGTGYTF; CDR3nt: TGTGCCAGCCTGATCGGGGCGGGGACCGGCTACACCTTC
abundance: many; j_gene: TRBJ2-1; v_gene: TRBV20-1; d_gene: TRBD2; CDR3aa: CSATGTSGRNNEQFF; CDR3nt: TGCAGTGCTACTGGGACTAGCGGGAGGAACAATGAGCAGTTCTTC
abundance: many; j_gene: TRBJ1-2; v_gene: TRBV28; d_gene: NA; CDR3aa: CASGKRGLDGYTF; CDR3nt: TGTGCCAGCGGGAAGAGAGGATTGGATGGCTACACCTTC
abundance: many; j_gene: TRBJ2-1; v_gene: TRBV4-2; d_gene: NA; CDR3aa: CASSQFRGQGAGINEQFF; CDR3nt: TGTGCCAGCAGCCAATTCAGGGGCCAAGGGGCGGGGATTAATGAGCAGTTCTTC
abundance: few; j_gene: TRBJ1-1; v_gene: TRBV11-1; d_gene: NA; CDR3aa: CASSLYIGSSGTEAFF; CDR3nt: TGTGCCAGCAGCTTATATATCGGTTCTTCCGGCACTGAAGCTTTCTTT
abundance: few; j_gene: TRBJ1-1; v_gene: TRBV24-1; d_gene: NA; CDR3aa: CATSESDSDNEAFF; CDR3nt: TGTGCCACCAGTGAATCCGACAGCGATAATGAAGCTTTCTTT
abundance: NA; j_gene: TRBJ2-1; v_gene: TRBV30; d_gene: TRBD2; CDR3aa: CAWATSGSYNEQFF; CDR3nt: TGTGCCTGGGCGACTAGCGGGTCCTACAATGAGCAGTTCTTC
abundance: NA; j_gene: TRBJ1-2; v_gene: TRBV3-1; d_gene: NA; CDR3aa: CASSREGGFNGYTF; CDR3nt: TGTGCCAGCAGCCGAGAGGGCGGCTTCAATGGCTACACCTTC
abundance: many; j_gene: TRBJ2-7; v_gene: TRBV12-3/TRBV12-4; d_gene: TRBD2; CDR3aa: CASSLAGTRYEQYF; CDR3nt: TGTGCCAGCAGCCTAGCGGGAACCCGCTACGAGCAGTACTTC
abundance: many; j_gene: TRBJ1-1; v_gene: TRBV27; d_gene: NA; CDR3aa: CASSFLDREAFF; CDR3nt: TGTGCCAGCAGCTTCCTCGACAGGGAAGCTTTCTTT
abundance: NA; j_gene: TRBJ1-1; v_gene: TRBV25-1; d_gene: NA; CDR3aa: CASSEGRELNTEAFF; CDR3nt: TGTGCCAGCAGTGAAGGAAGGGAGTTGAACACTGAAGCTTTCTTT
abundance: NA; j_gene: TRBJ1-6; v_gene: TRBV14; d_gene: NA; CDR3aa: CASSQGASYNSPLHF; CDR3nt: TGTGCCAGCAGCCAAGGGGCCAGCTATAATTCACCCCTCCACTTT
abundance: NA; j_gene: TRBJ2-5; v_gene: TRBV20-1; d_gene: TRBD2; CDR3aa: CSASRTSGGETQYF; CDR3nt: TGCAGTGCTAGCAGGACTAGCGGGGGAGAGACCCAGTACTTC
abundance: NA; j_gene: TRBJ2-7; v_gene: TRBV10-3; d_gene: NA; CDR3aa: CAISESYSGNEQYF; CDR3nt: TGTGCCATCAGTGAGTCTTATAGCGGCAACGAGCAGTACTTC
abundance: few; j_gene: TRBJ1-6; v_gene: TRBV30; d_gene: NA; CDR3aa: CAWSVRSRSRSYNSPLHF; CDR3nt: TGTGCCTGGAGTGTACGGAGTAGGAGCCGCTCCTATAATTCACCCCTCCACTTT
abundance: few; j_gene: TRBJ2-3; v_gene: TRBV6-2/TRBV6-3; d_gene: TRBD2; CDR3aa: CASSHLSSGAAHPDF; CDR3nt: TGTGCCAGCAGTCATCTCTCTAGCGGGGCCGCCCACCCGGATTTT
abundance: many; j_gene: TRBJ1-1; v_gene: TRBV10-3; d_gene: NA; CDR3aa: CAISPGFGAFF; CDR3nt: TGTGCCATCAGTCCTGGGTTCGGAGCTTTCTTT
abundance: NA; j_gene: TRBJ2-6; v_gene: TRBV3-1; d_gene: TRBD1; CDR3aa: CASSPRTGGSGANVLTF; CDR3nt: TGTGCCAGCAGCCCCCGGACAGGGGGCTCTGGGGCCAACGTCCTGACTTTC
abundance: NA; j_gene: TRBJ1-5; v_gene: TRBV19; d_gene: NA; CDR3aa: CASSIQPSLGNQPQHF; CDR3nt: TGTGCCAGTAGTATTCAGCCCTCGTTAGGAAATCAGCCCCAGCATTTT
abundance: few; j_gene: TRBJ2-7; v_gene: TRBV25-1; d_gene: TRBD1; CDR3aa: CASGDRGRSGYRYEQYF; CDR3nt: TGTGCCAGCGGGGACAGGGGGCGAAGCGGTTACCGGTACGAGCAGTACTTC
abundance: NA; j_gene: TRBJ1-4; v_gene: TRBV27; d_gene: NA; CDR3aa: CASSFLSGTPIEKLFF; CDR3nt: TGTGCCAGCAGTTTTTTAAGTGGGACCCCCATTGAAAAACTGTTTTTT